This TCR beta chain was observed in a study of blood T cells in healthy people across ages. Findings and limits, study-wide: Observed TCR beta diversity showed a strong correlation with the percentage of naive T cells as measured by flow cytometry. Per-million-T-cell TCR beta diversity fell roughly linearly with age.

Germline V gene lookup returns CDR1 SGHTA and CDR2 FQGNSA. The CDR3 loop spans 13 amino acids. V lost 5 bases to trimming and J lost 7 bases, with 12 bases between them. Notes on this clonotype: Its specificity is not known.

Primers used in a second PCR of roughly 6 to 12 cycles were a sample-barcoded 5' primer and a J-beta primer mix. TCRdb recomputed calls from the 5' RACE reads with MiXCR, one row per CDR3 protein. The sample yields fewer than 2 million distinct CDR3 sequences, more than 35% seen once. J is TRBJ1-5 and V is TRBV7-2; D not certain. The specimen sequenced was blood. The source is a human donor in good health. The CDR3 sequence is CASSTLSGQPQHF. The CDR3 DNA sequence: TGTGCCAGCAGCACTCTGTCGGGGCAGCCCCAGCATTTT.